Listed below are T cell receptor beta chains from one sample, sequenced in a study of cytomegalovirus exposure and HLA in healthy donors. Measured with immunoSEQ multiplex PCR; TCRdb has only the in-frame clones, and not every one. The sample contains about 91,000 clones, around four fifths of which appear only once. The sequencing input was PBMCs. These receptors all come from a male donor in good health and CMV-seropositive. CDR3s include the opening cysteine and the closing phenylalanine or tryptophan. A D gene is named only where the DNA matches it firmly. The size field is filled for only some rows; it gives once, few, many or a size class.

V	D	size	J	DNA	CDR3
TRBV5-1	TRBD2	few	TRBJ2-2	TGCGCCAGCAGCCCGGGACTAGCGGGAAATACCGGGGAGCTGTTTTTT	CASSPGLAGNTGELFF
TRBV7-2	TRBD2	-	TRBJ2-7	TGTGCCAGCAGCGCCCCCAGCGGGAGCTCCTACGAGCAGTACTTC	CASSAPSGSSYEQYF
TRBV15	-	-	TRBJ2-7	TGTGCCACCAGCACCCTGCGGGGGACATCCTACGAGCAGTACTTC	CATSTLRGTSYEQYF
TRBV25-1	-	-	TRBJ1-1	TGTGCCAGCAGTGAATATATGCAGGCGGAAGCTTTCTTT	CASSEYMQAEAFF
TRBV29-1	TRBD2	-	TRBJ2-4	TGCAGCGTTAGGGAAGCGGGGGGACGCAAAAACATTCAGTACTTC	CSVREAGGRKNIQYF
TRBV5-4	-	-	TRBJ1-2	TGTGCCAGCAGCTTGGGTCCAGGGCCGGGCTACACCTTC	CASSLGPGPGYTF
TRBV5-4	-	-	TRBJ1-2	TGTGCCAGCAGCTTGGTCGGCGGAACCTATGGCTACACCTTC	CASSLVGGTYGYTF
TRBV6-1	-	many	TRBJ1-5	TGTGCCAGCAGTGAATTCGGGGGTAGCAATCAGCCCCAGCATTTT	CASSEFGGSNQPQHF
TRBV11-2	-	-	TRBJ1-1	TGTGCCAGCAGCTTACCCGGGAACGCTGAAGCTTTCTTT	CASSLPGNAEAFF
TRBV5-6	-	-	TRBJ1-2	TGTGCCAGCAGCCGGGACACCTATGGCTACACCTTC	CASSRDTYGYTF
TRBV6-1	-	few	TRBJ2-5	TGTGCCAGCATGAGGGGGGGCCCAACCCTAACCCAGTACTTC	CASMRGGPTLTQYF
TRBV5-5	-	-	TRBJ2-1	TGTGCCAGCAGCTCCTCTTTGGGAGGCTACAATGAGCAGTTCTTC	CASSSSLGGYNEQFF
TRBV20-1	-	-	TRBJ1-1	TGCAGTGCTACCGGTTACACTGAAGCTTTCTTT	CSATGYTEAFF
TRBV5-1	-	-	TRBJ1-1	TGCGCCAGCAGCAAGGAAATATCAGCGAGCGTTGAAGCTTTCTTT	CASSKEISASVEAFF
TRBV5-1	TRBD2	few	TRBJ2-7	TGCGCCAGCAGACCCGGGACTAGCGACGAGCAGTACTTC	CASRPGTSDEQYF
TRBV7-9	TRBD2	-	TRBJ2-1	TGTGCCAGCAGCCATGGACTAGCGGTAAACAATGAGCAGTTCTTC	CASSHGLAVNNEQFF
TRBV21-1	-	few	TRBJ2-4	TGTGCCAGCACCAGGCCGGGAGGCGGTCTAGCCAAAAACATTCAGTACTTC	CASTRPGGGLAKNIQYF
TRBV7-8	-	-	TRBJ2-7	TGTGCCAGCAGCTTACAAACGAGAGTCTACGAGCAGTACTTC	CASSLQTRVYEQYF
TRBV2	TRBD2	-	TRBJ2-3	TGTGCCAGCAGTGAAGAGGAGCGGGGGGGAACAGATACGCAGTATTTT	CASSEEERGGTDTQYF
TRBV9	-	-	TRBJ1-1	TGTGCCAGCAGCGTAGGCGGGGGAGGGGGCACTGAAGCTTTCTTT	CASSVGGGGGTEAFF
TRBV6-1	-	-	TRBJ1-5	TGTGCCAGCAGTCTAGCAACGGGCAATCAGCCCCAGCATTTT	CASSLATGNQPQHF
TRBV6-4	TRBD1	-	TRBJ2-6	TGTGCCAGCAGCCCAGGACAGGTTGGGGCCAACGTCCTGACTTTC	CASSPGQVGANVLTF
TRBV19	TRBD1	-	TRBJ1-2	TGTGCCAGTACTCCCGCAGGGGGCTATGGCTACACCTTC	CASTPAGGYGYTF
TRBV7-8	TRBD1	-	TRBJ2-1	TGTGCCAGCAGCTACGGGACAGATTCCTACAATGAGCAGTTCTTC	CASSYGTDSYNEQFF
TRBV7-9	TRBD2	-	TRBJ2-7	TGTGCCAGCAGCTTAGCGGCGGGAGGCAGGGGATCCGAGCAGTACTTC	CASSLAAGGRGSEQYF
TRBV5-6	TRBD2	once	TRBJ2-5	TGTGCCAGCAGCCGTCCGGGACTAGCGGGGACCCAGTACTTC	CASSRPGLAGTQYF
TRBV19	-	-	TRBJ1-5	TGTGCCAGTAGTGAGCGGTATAGCAATCAGCCCCAGCATTTT	CASSERYSNQPQHF
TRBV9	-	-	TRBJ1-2	TGTGCCAGCAGCCAGGGTGGACAGTCTAACTATGGCTACACCTTC	CASSQGGQSNYGYTF
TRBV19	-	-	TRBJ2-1	TGTGCCAGTAGTACCCTCCCACCGGGATCCTACAATGAGCAGTTCTTC	CASSTLPPGSYNEQFF
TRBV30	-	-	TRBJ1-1	TGTGCCTGGAGTGACGCGGTGGCTTTCTTT	CAWSDAVAFF
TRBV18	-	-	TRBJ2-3	TGTGCCAGCTCACCGGACATGGGAATGTCTACGCAGTATTTT	CASSPDMGMSTQYF